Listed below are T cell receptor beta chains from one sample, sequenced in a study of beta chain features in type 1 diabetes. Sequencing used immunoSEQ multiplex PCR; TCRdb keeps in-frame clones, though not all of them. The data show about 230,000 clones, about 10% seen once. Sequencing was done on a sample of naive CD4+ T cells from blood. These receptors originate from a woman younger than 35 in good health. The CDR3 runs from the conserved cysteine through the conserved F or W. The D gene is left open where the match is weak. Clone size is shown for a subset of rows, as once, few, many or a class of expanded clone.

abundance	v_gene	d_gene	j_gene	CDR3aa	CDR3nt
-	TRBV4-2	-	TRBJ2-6	CASSQTPGGQRDGANSGANVLTF	TGTGCCAGCAGCCAGACCCCGGGGGGACAACGGGACGGCGCTAACTCTGGGGCCAACGTCCTGACTTTC
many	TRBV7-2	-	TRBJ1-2	CASSLEPGGNYGYTF	TGTGCCAGCAGCTTAGAACCGGGAGGAAACTATGGCTACACCTTC
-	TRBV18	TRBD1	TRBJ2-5	CASSTDRTRQETQYF	TGTGCCAGCTCAACGGACAGGACTCGCCAAGAGACCCAGTACTTC
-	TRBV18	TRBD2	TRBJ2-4	CASSPLGLAVGENIQYF	TGTGCCAGCTCACCACTCGGACTAGCGGTGGGTGAAAACATTCAGTACTTC
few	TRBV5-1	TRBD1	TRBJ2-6	CASSLFSGGASPGANVLTF	TGCGCCAGCAGCTTGTTCTCAGGGGGCGCTAGCCCTGGGGCCAACGTCCTGACTTTC
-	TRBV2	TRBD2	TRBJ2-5	CASSGGRQETQYF	TGTGCCAGCTCGGGGGGTCGGCAAGAGACCCAGTACTTC
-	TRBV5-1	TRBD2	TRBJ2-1	CASSLLASGRRVNEQFF	TGCGCCAGCAGCTTGCTGGCTAGCGGGAGGAGGGTGAATGAGCAGTTCTTC
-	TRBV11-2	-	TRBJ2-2	CASSLEASVPGELFF	TGTGCCAGCAGCTTAGAGGCTAGCGTTCCCGGGGAGCTGTTTTTT
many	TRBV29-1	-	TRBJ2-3	CSVDRDRDTQYF	TGCAGCGTTGACCGAGATCGAGATACGCAGTATTTT
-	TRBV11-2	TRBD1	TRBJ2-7	CASSLRDSSYEQYF	TGTGCCAGCAGCTTACGGGACAGTTCCTACGAGCAGTACTTC
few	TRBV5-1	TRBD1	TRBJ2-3	CASSPGQGGDTQYF	TGCGCCAGCAGCCCGGGACAGGGAGGAGATACGCAGTATTTT
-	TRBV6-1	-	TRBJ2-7	CASMQGSYEQYF	TGTGCCAGCATGCAGGGCTCCTACGAGCAGTACTTC
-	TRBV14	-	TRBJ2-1	CASSQEKDWSSYNEQFF	TGTGCCAGCAGCCAAGAGAAGGACTGGAGCTCCTACAATGAGCAGTTCTTC
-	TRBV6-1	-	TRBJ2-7	CASSELRSRHEQYF	TGTGCCAGCAGTGAACTTCGGAGCCGCCACGAGCAGTACTTC
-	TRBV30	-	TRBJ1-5	CAWSVPGGNQPQHF	TGTGCCTGGAGTGTGCCAGGAGGGAATCAGCCCCAGCATTTT
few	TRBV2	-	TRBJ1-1	CASSNQGTNTEAFF	TGTGCCAGCAGCAATCAGGGGACGAACACTGAAGCTTTCTTT
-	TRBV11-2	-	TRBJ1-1	CASSLRVGNTEAFF	TGTGCCAGCAGCTTGAGGGTAGGGAACACTGAAGCTTTCTTT
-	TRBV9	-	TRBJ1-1	CASSVDPDMGTEAFF	TGTGCCAGCAGCGTAGACCCCGACATGGGCACTGAAGCTTTCTTT
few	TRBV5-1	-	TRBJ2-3	CASSLARGASTDTQYF	TGCGCCAGCAGCTTGGCCAGGGGAGCTAGCACAGATACGCAGTATTTT
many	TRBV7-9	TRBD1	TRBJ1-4	CASSAGQAGFEKLFF	TGTGCCAGCAGCGCAGGACAGGCGGGTTTTGAAAAACTGTTTTTT
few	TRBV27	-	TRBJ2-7	CASTSIGQGRLYEQYF	TGTGCCAGCACCTCCATCGGGCAGGGTCGTTTATACGAGCAGTACTTC
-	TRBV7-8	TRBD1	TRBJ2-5	CASSFEDRDQETQYF	TGTGCCAGCAGCTTTGAAGACAGGGACCAAGAGACCCAGTACTTC
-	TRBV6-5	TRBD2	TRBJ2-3	CASGLAGGPSTDTQYF	TGTGCCAGCGGTTTAGCGGGAGGGCCAAGCACAGATACGCAGTATTTT
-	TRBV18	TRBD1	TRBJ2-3	CASSPLDREDTQYF	TGTGCCAGCTCACCTCTGGACAGGGAAGATACGCAGTATTTT
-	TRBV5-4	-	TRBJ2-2	CASSRTRRLANTGELFF	TGTGCCAGCAGCCGGACGAGGAGGTTGGCGAACACCGGGGAGCTGTTTTTT
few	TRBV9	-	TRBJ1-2	CASSTEDYGYTF	TGTGCCAGCAGCACAGAAGACTATGGCTACACCTTC
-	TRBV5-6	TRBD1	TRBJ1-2	CASSGPGQGGGYTF	TGTGCCAGCAGCGGGCCGGGACAGGGCGGAGGCTACACCTTC
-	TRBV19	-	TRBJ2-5	CASSITGWETQYF	TGTGCCAGTAGTATCACAGGGTGGGAGACCCAGTACTTC
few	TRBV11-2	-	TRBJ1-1	CASSLGAGVLGTEAFF	TGTGCCAGCAGCTTAGGAGCAGGTGTGCTCGGCACTGAAGCTTTCTTT
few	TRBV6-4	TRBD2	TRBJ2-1	CASSDRPGLAGSSYNEQFF	TGTGCCAGCAGTGACAGACCGGGACTAGCGGGAAGCTCCTACAATGAGCAGTTCTTC
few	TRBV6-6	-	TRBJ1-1	CASSLRTFSNTEAFF	TGTGCCAGCAGTCTGAGGACATTCTCGAACACTGAAGCTTTCTTT
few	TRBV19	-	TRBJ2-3	CASRYSGTSTDTQYF	TGTGCCAGTAGATATAGCGGAACTAGCACAGATACGCAGTATTTT
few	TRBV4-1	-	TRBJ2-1	CASSQGRRYNEQFF	TGCGCCAGCAGCCAAGGGAGACGGTACAATGAGCAGTTCTTC
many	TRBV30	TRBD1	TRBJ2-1	CAWSRDRVSVEFF	TGTGCCTGGAGTAGGGACAGGGTTAGTGTCGAGTTCTTC
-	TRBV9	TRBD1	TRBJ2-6	CASRDRASGANVLTF	TGTGCCAGCAGGGACAGGGCCTCTGGGGCCAACGTCCTGACTTTC
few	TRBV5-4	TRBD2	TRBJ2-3	CASSFASGAAPGTQYF	TGTGCCAGCAGCTTTGCTAGCGGGGCCGCCCCGGGTACGCAGTATTTT
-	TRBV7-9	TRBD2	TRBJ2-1	CASSGTSGNYNEQFF	TGTGCCAGCAGCGGGACTAGCGGGAATTACAATGAGCAGTTCTTC
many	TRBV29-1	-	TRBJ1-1	CSVETRARQAFF	TGCAGCGTTGAAACCAGGGCGAGACAAGCTTTCTTT
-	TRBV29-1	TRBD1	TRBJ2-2	CSVDRGRTGELFF	TGCAGCGTTGACAGGGGGCGGACCGGGGAGCTGTTTTTT
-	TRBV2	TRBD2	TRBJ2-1	CASSWAGEGAGGNEQFF	TGTGCCAGCAGTTGGGCGGGGGAAGGGGCGGGAGGCAATGAGCAGTTCTTC
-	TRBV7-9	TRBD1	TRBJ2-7	CASSRDRASGEQYF	TGTGCCAGCAGCCGAGACAGGGCGTCTGGCGAGCAGTACTTC
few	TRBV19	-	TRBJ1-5	CASTRRRDYSNQPQHF	TGTGCCAGTACCCGACGGAGAGACTATAGCAATCAGCCCCAGCATTTT
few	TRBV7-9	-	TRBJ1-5	CASSPRGGSWEPQHF	TGTGCCAGCAGCCCCCGCGGAGGTTCGTGGGAGCCCCAGCATTTT
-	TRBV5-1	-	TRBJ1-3	CASSPNGGTDSGNTIYF	TGCGCCAGCAGCCCGAACGGCGGGACGGACTCTGGAAACACCATATATTTT
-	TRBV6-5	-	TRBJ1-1	CATCGVQGLNTEAFF	TGTGCAACCTGCGGCGTGCAGGGGTTGAACACTGAAGCTTTCTTT
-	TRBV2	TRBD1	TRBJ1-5	CASSVNRGLSSRGPQHF	TGTGCCAGCAGTGTGAACAGGGGCCTTTCTTCCAGGGGGCCCCAGCATTTT
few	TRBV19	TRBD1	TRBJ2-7	CASSNPGQGNYEQYF	TGTGCCAGTAGTAATCCGGGACAGGGAAACTACGAGCAGTACTTC
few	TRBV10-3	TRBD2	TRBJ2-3	CAIRGTSGTPTDTQYF	TGTGCCATCAGGGGGACTAGCGGGACCCCCACAGATACGCAGTATTTT
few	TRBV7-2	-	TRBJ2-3	CASSLALSTDTQYF	TGTGCCAGCAGCTTAGCATTAAGCACAGATACGCAGTATTTT
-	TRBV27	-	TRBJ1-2	CASSLSGRYPGAGYTF	TGTGCCAGCAGTTTATCGGGGAGGTACCCTGGGGCTGGCTACACCTTC
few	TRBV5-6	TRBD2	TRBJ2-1	CASSLRTSGRLKKQFF	TGTGCCAGCAGCTTGAGAACTAGCGGGAGGCTTAAAAAGCAGTTCTTC
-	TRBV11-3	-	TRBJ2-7	CASSLSPASEQYF	TGTGCCAGCAGCCTTAGCCCAGCCTCCGAGCAGTACTTC
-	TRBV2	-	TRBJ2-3	CASRTHPADTQYF	TGTGCCAGCAGAACTCATCCCGCAGATACGCAGTATTTT
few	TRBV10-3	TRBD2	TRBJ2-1	CAISEFSGTNNEQFF	TGTGCCATCAGTGAGTTTTCCGGGACTAACAATGAGCAGTTCTTC